The 27 T cell receptor beta chains in this list originate from one sample, sequenced in a study of T cells after posttransplantation cyclophosphamide. Treatment was busulfan-fludarabine conditioning, a marrow graft, and cyclophosphamide on days +3 and +4. Clones were sequenced by immunoSEQ multiplex PCR, and TCRdb holds only the in-frame ones, with some missing. The sample holds about 5,400 clones, and no clone turns up only once. The specimen comprised PBMCs, sampled about 57 weeks after allogeneic stem cell transplant with posttransplant cyclophosphamide. The receptors come from a male patient between 55 and 70 years old who received an allogeneic stem cell transplant from a related donor, was CMV-positive, and had acute GVHD only. Some T cells may be provided by the graft donor.

This clone has at least ten counts. The chain uses TRBV6-6 and TRBJ2-7; 9 bases align to TRBD1. This CDR3 is built from 13 residues. Germline V gene sequence: CDR1 MNHNY, CDR2 SVGAGI (reference sequence). Trimming removed 10 bases from V and 3 bases from J; junction bases left unmatched: 7. This chain's CDR3 is CATLRDRVYEQYF. CDR3 sequence (DNA): TGTGCCACCCTCCGGGACAGGGTCTACGAGCAGTACTTC.

This clone has a count of ten or more. This chain links TRBV7-9 with TRBJ2-7; D is perhaps TRBD1 (5 bases). This CDR3 is 16 amino acids long. Per germline, CDR1 SEHNR and CDR2 FQNEAQ (reference sequence). V was pared by 1 base and J by 2 bases, with 15 bases between. The CDR3 sequence: CASSLDRAGSTYEQYF. For the CDR3, the DNA is TGTGCCAGCAGCTTAGACCGTGCAGGGTCCACCTACGAGCAGTACTTC.

This clone was counted ten times or more. The chain uses TRBV9 and TRBJ1-3, with D perhaps matching TRBD1 (5 bases). Between the trimmed V and J ends, which lost 4 bases and 0 bases, there was a span of 14 bases. The CDR3 is 16 residues long. Germline V gene sequence: CDR1 SGDLS, CDR2 YYNGEE. CDR3 DNA: TGTGCCAGCAGCCCCGGGGGACGGGTCTCTGGAAACACCATATATTTT. It translates to CASSPGGRVSGNTIYF.

This clone was detected many times. The chain combines TRBV30 with TRBJ1-1, with 7 bases that match TRBD1. CDR3 length: 15 residues. In germline, CDR1 is GTSNPN, CDR2 SVGIG (reference sequence). Germline trimming cut 0 bases from V and 1 base from J; bases unmatched to any gene: 5. The CDR3 DNA is TGTGCCTGGAGTGTCACACGGACAGGGAACACTGAAGCTTTCTTT. Encoded protein: CAWSVTRTGNTEAFF.

This clone was seen at least ten times. At one end the junction does not follow the germline gene, possibly because of a read error. The V gene is TRBV12-5, the J gene TRBJ2-3; 9 nucleotides match TRBD2. The CDR3 has 14 residues. The germline gives CDR1 LGHNT, CDR2 FRNRAP. CDR3 bases: TGTGCTAGTGGTTTGGTACAGACTAGCGGCGCGAGGCATTTT. Amino acid sequence: CASGLVQTSGARHF.

This clone was observed many times. The rearrangement links TRBV9 to TRBJ2-3, with 13 bases identical to TRBD2. J gave up 4 bases and V 4 bases, and 6 bases lay outside the gene matches. The V gene's germline CDR1 is SGDLS and CDR2 YYNGEE. The CDR3 is 16 residues long. Written as DNA, the CDR3 is TGTGCCAGCAGCCCCAGGACTAGCGGGAGCGCAGATACGCAGTATTTT. Amino acid sequence: CASSPRTSGSADTQYF.

This clone was counted many times. This chain connects TRBV19 to TRBJ2-1, with 9 nucleotides matching TRBD2. The V segment lost 10 bases and the J segment 8 bases; nucleotides outside the gene matches: 15. CDR1 LNHDA and CDR2 SQIVND come from the germline V gene (reference sequence). This CDR3 contains 15 residues. The CDR3 protein is CANASGNTYRDEQFF. The DNA for the CDR3 is TGTGCCAATGCTAGCGGGAACACCTATCGGGATGAGCAGTTCTTC.

This clone was seen a few times. V usage is TRBV28 and J usage is TRBJ1-2, with a possible D match to TRBD1 (6 bases). Germline V gene lookup returns CDR1 MDHEN and CDR2 SYDVKM. V lost 5 bases and J 3 bases, leaving 19 bases between the germline ends. The CDR3 spans 16 residues. In DNA, the CDR3 is TGTGCCAGCAGTACCCACCGACAGGCATCCTACTATGGCTACACCTTC. Its protein is CASSTHRQASYYGYTF.

By sample share, this clone is medium-sized (0.01 to 0.1%). The chain joins TRBV5-1 to TRBJ2-7; the D gene is possibly TRBD1 (5 bases). Per the germline V gene, CDR1 is SGHRS and CDR2 is YFSETQ. V gave up 4 bases and J gave up 1 base, with 12 bases separating them. There are 14 residues in the CDR3. CDR3 region: CASSVSQGSYEQYF. The CDR3 nucleotides read TGCGCCAGCAGCGTAAGTCAGGGTTCCTACGAGCAGTACTTC.

This clone came up many times. This chain uses TRBV2 with TRBJ2-3; 8 nucleotides align to TRBD1. V gave up 6 bases and J gave up 3 bases; unmatched junction bases: 8. This CDR3 spans 15 amino acids. Per the germline V gene, CDR1 is SNHLY and CDR2 is FYNNEI. CDR3 bases: TGTGCCAGCAGCCCAGGACAGGGTTTTACAGATACGCAGTATTTT. Residues: CASSPGQGFTDTQYF.

This clone was recorded at least ten times. The chain links TRBV18 to TRBJ2-5; the D is unclear. The V gene's germline CDR1 is KGHSH and CDR2 LQKENI. V was shortened by 0 bases and J by 2 bases, with 16 bases between the two germline ends. CDR3 length: 17 residues. In DNA, the CDR3 is TGTGCCAGCTCACCACCGGTTGTCTTTCAACGGCAAGAGACCCAGTACTTC. Protein sequence: CASSPPVVFQRQETQYF. The full variable domain, rest sourced from reference TRBV18 and TRBJ2-5, is NAGVMQNPRHLVRRRGQEARLRCSPMKGHSHVYWYRQLPEEGLKFMVYLQKENIIDESGMPKERFSAEFPKEGPSILRIQQVVRGDSAAYFCASSPPVVFQRQETQYFGPGTRLLVL.

In its sample, this clone was seen a few times. The J gene is TRBJ2-5, the V gene TRBV7-2, with TRBD1 matching 12 bases. The last part of the DNA fits TRBJ2-7 better; the J call may be wrong. The CDR3 is 15 amino acids. In germline, CDR1 is SGHTA, CDR2 FQGNSA. The CDR3 sequence: CASSLRDRGQYEQYF. CDR3 in DNA: TGTGCCAGCAGCTTGAGGGACAGGGGGCAATACGAGCAGTACTTC.

This clone was recorded many times. V usage is TRBV7-6 and J usage is TRBJ1-1, with D perhaps matching TRBD1 (5 bases). CDR3 length: 12 residues. Germline assignment: CDR1 SGHVS and CDR2 FNYEAQ. With 2 bases removed from V and 11 bases from J, the gap between germline ends came to 12 bases. CDR3: CASSLKGEKAFF. The CDR3, as DNA: TGTGCCAGCAGCTTAAAAGGGGAAAAGGCTTTCTTT. Full variable domain (outside the CDR3, taken from reference TRBV7-6 and TRBJ1-1): GAGVSQSPRYKVTKRGQDVALRCDPISGHVSLYWYRQALGQGPEFLTYFNYEAQQDKSGLPNDRFSAERPEGSISTLTIQRTEQRDSAMYRCASSLKGEKAFFGQGTRLTVV.

This clone was seen many times. This chain connects TRBV30 to TRBJ2-2; TRBD2 agrees at 8 bases. Per germline, CDR1 GTSNPN and CDR2 SVGIG (reference sequence). The CDR3 spans 15 residues. The V and J ends lost 0 bases and 5 bases, in that order; junction bases with no gene match: 5. The CDR3: CAWSVSGLETGELFF. DNA for the CDR3: TGTGCCTGGAGTGTTTCGGGACTAGAGACCGGGGAGCTGTTTTTT. Together with reference TRBV30 and TRBJ2-2, the CDR3 gives the full variable domain: SQTIHQWPATLVQPVGSPLSLECTVEGTSNPNLYWYRQAAGRGLQLLFYSVGIGQISSEVPQNLSASRPQDRQFILSSKKLLLSDSGFYLCAWSVSGLETGELFFGEGSRLTVL.

This clone has just a few counts. The chain uses TRBV6-1 and TRBJ1-3, with D possibly TRBD1 on 5 matching bases. CDR3 length: 14 amino acids. Per the germline V gene, CDR1 is MNHNS and CDR2 is SASEGT. Trimming pared 6 bases from V and 2 bases from J, leaving 11 bases between. For the CDR3, the DNA is TGTGCCAGCAGCCCGGGGGTGCCTGGAAACACCATATATTTT. This sequence encodes CASSPGVPGNTIYF.

This clone was seen at least ten times. Here the CDR3 reads CASSSLEEKWKGGTEAFF. CDR3 DNA: TGTGCCAGCAGCAGCTTGGAAGAAAAGTGGAAGGGGGGGACTGAAGCTTTCTTT. This chain links TRBV5-6 with TRBJ1-1, with D possibly matching TRBD1 (6 bases). The germline V gene encodes CDR1 SGHDT and CDR2 YYEEEE. Trimming removed 4 bases at V and 5 bases at J, with 27 bases between. The CDR3 loop spans 18 amino acids.

This clone was counted many times. The chain has TRBV7-9 and TRBJ1-1; weak D call: TRBD1 (5 bases). The V gene lost 5 bases and the J gene lost 1 base, with 14 bases spanning the gap. The CDR3 covers 15 residues. CDR1 and CDR2 (germline): SEHNR, FQNEAQ (reference sequence). The CDR3: CASSPTGNPNTEAFF. CDR3 sequence (DNA): TGTGCCAGCAGCCCCACAGGAAACCCGAACACTGAAGCTTTCTTT.

This clone was detected many times. J is TRBJ2-1 and V is TRBV4-1; 8 nucleotides align to TRBD2. The CDR3 is 16 amino acids. CDR1 and CDR2 from the germline V gene are MGHRA and YSYEKL. After removal of 0 bases from V and 2 bases from J, the junction contained 3 bases not matched to a gene. In nucleotides, the CDR3 is TGCGCCAGCAGCCAAGAAGCGGGGGTGGCCTACAATGAGCAGTTCTTC. Its protein is CASSQEAGVAYNEQFF.

This clone was observed many times. V gene TRBV12-5 combines with J gene TRBJ2-3; unclear D gene. V lost 5 bases, J lost 4 bases, and 4 bases lay in between. This CDR3 has 11 amino acids. Per the germline V gene, CDR1 is LGHNT and CDR2 is FRNRAP. The CDR3: CASGVSDTQYF. The CDR3 region has the DNA TGTGCTAGTGGTGTATCAGATACGCAGTATTTT.

Many counts were recorded for this clone. This chain joins TRBV2 and TRBJ1-4, with D unclear. V lost 11 bases and J 4 bases, leaving 14 bases between the germline ends. CDR1 is SNHLY, CDR2 FYNNEI, per germline. This CDR3 spans 13 amino acids. CDR3 nucleotides: TGTGCCGGCCGACGGGAGAGTAATGAAAAACTGTTTTTT. The encoded protein is CAGRRESNEKLFF.

This clone was seen at least ten times. The chain combines TRBV5-1 with TRBJ2-3; 8 bases align to TRBD2. V shed 0 bases, J shed 4 bases, and the junction held 4 bases outside the gene matches. This CDR3 is 15 amino acids long. The germline V gene has CDR1 SGHRS and CDR2 YFSETQ. In nucleotides, the CDR3 is TGCGCCAGCAGCTTGGCTATTAGCGGGGCAGATACGCAGTATTTT. The encoded protein is CASSLAISGADTQYF.

The rearrangement links TRBV30 to TRBJ1-2; TRBD1 agrees at 7 bases. CDR3 size: 14 residues. The trim removed 0 bases at V and 3 bases at J, leaving 4 bases unmatched. The germline CDR1 and CDR2 sequences are GTSNPN and SVGIG (reference sequence). CDR3 bases: TGTGCCTGGAGTGTAATGGGGACAGACTATGGCTACACCTTC. Its protein is CAWSVMGTDYGYTF.

This clone was recorded at least ten times. The chain combines TRBV5-1 with TRBJ2-3; 7 nucleotides agree with TRBD1. This CDR3 has 16 residues. Germline values: CDR1 SGHRS, CDR2 YFSETQ. The V gene end was trimmed by 3 bases and the J gene end by 2 bases; junction bases not matched to a gene: 9. The CDR3 loop reads CASSSGRDSITDTQYF. CDR3 nucleotide sequence: TGCGCCAGCAGCTCGGGCCGGGACAGCATCACAGATACGCAGTATTTT.

This clone was detected a few times. DNA of the CDR3: TGCGCCAGCAGCGTGGATCGGGATTCCGGCTATGGCTACACCTTC. It encodes CASSVDRDSGYGYTF. V usage is TRBV5-1 and J usage is TRBJ1-2; no clear D gene. V lost 4 bases to trimming and J lost 4 bases, with 17 bases between them. This CDR3 region has 15 residues. Germline-derived CDR1 and CDR2 are SGHRS and YFSETQ.

This clone was counted at least ten times. J is TRBJ2-3 and V is TRBV4-3; 10 positions agree with TRBD2. After removal of 2 bases from V and 1 base from J, the junction contained 0 bases not matched to a gene. CDR1 is LGHNA and CDR2 is YSLEER in the germline V gene. CDR3 length: 15 amino acids. The CDR3 DNA follows: TGCGCCAGCAGCCAAACTAGCGGGGGCACAGATACGCAGTATTTT. It yields the protein CASSQTSGGTDTQYF.

This clone has ten or more counts. V is TRBV9 and J is TRBJ1-5; 12 bases are a match to TRBD1. Unmatched junction bases numbered 13, after V lost 4 bases and J lost 8 bases. CDR1 is SGDLS, CDR2 YYNGEE, per germline. The CDR3 runs to 17 residues. CDR3 sequence: CASSPSPGQGALEPQHF. DNA of the CDR3: TGTGCCAGCAGCCCCTCACCGGGACAGGGGGCTCTTGAGCCCCAGCATTTT.

This clone has ten or more counts. The chain uses TRBV7-9 and TRBJ1-1, with TRBD1 matching 10 bases. V was pared by 5 bases and J by 5 bases, with 11 bases of the junction left unmatched. The CDR3 totals 16 residues. CDR1 is SEHNR and CDR2 is FQNEAQ in the germline V gene (reference sequence). The CDR3 bases are TGTGCCAGCAGCCGAGGACAGGGGGTAAGAAGTACTGAAGCTTTCTTT. Protein sequence: CASSRGQGVRSTEAFF. The full variable domain, with the rest looked up from reference TRBV7-9 and TRBJ1-1, is DTGVSQNPRHKITKRGQNVTFRCDPISEHNRLYWYRQTLGQGPEFLTYFQNEAQLEKSRLLSDRFSAERPKGSFSTLEIQRTEQGDSAMYLCASSRGQGVRSTEAFFGQGTRLTVV.